The 28 T cell receptor beta chains in this list originate from one sample, sequenced in a study of cytomegalovirus exposure and HLA in healthy donors. PCR amplification relied on 60 Vbeta primers (plus 13 Jbeta primers). Produced via immunoSEQ multiplex PCR; TCRdb's table is partial and in-frame only. The data show 110,000 to 150,000 clones, with around three quarters seen just once and roughly 2.1% held by the top ten. The sample taken for sequencing was PBMCs. Receptors were obtained from a man aged 40-50 years in good health and CMV-seronegative.

The V gene is TRBV6-1, the J gene TRBJ1-6; the D gene is possibly TRBD1 (5 bases). The CDR3 totals 15 residues. Germline CDR1 and CDR2: MNHNS and SASEGT. Trimming removed 4 bases at V and 11 bases at J, with 18 bases between. In DNA, the CDR3 is TGTGCCAGCAGTGCTTCGGAGGGGACCGGAACACCCCTCCACTTT. Translation: CASSASEGTGTPLHF.

The rearrangement links TRBV28 to TRBJ2-7; possibly TRBD2 for D (5 bases). Trimming took 5 bases from V and 3 from J, leaving 11 bases between them. CDR1 and CDR2 from the germline V gene are MDHEN and SYDVKM. The length of the CDR3 is 13 residues. The CDR3 region has the DNA TGTGCCAGCAGTGCCATTGGAGGCTACGAGCAGTACTTC. Amino acids: CASSAIGGYEQYF.

This clone was seen a handful of times. V is TRBV7-9 and J is TRBJ1-2; D might be TRBD1 (6 bases). This CDR3 is built from 12 residues. The V gene lost 2 bases and the J gene lost 6 bases, with 7 bases spanning the gap. Germline CDR1 SEHNR, CDR2 FQNEAQ (reference sequence). The CDR3 here is CASSLWTDGYTF. The DNA for the CDR3 is TGTGCCAGCAGCTTATGGACAGATGGCTACACCTTC.

The rearrangement links TRBV5-1 to TRBJ2-5; 8 bases match TRBD1. This CDR3 is 16 amino acids long. The V and J ends lost 4 bases and 1 base, in that order; junction bases with no gene match: 9. Germline V lookup: CDR1 SGHRS, CDR2 YFSETQ. CDR3 protein: CASSPKDRVAQETQYF. In DNA, the CDR3 is TGCGCCAGCAGCCCAAAGGACAGGGTGGCCCAAGAGACCCAGTACTTC.

This clone appeared a few times. The chain combines TRBV6-5 with TRBJ1-2; 8 bases map to TRBD1. V was pared by 4 bases and J by 2 bases, with 0 bases of the junction left unmatched. Germline V gene lookup returns CDR1 MNHEY and CDR2 SVGAGI. The CDR3 is 13 amino acids. DNA of the CDR3: TGTGCCAGCAGTTGGACAGGGAACTATGGCTACACCTTC. Encoded protein: CASSWTGNYGYTF.

The chain carries TRBV19 and TRBJ1-1, with D perhaps matching TRBD1 (5 bases). This CDR3 spans 13 amino acids. Trimming removed 1 base from V and 10 bases from J, with 13 bases in between. Germline lookup yields CDR1 LNHDA and CDR2 SQIVND (reference sequence). CDR3 sequence reads: CASSIGQTGGAFF. In nucleotides, the CDR3 is TGTGCCAGTAGTATAGGTCAAACGGGGGGAGCTTTCTTT.

The genes are TRBV6-6 and TRBJ1-5; perhaps TRBD1 as D (5 bases). The CDR3 contains 13 residues. Germline V gene data show CDR1 as MNHNY and CDR2 as SVGAGI (reference sequence). The germline V and J ends were trimmed by 6 bases and 7 bases, with 13 bases remaining between them. This chain's CDR3 is CASRTGGGQPQHF. CDR3 nucleotide sequence: TGTGCCAGCAGAACGGGGGGAGGCCAGCCCCAGCATTTT.

The table lists this clone with a count of one. The CDR3 here is CASSLGLAGIYEQYF. The CDR3 bases are TGCGCCAGCAGCTTGGGACTAGCGGGGATCTACGAGCAGTACTTC. This rearrangement joins TRBV5-1 to TRBJ2-5, with 11 positions matching TRBD2. The DNA matches TRBJ2-7 better at its end, which makes the J call doubtful. Germline-derived CDR1 and CDR2 are SGHRS and YFSETQ. The CDR3 loop spans 15 amino acids.

The CDR3 protein is CASSDRFSGGTEAFF. In DNA form, the CDR3 reads TGTGCCAGCAGTGATAGATTCTCAGGAGGTACTGAAGCTTTCTTT. This sequence joins TRBV6-1 and TRBJ1-1; D unclear. With 3 bases removed from V and 5 bases from J, the gap between germline ends came to 16 bases. The germline V gene encodes CDR1 MNHNS and CDR2 SASEGT. The CDR3 consists of 15 residues.

The chain joins TRBV7-6 to TRBJ2-7; 8 bases match TRBD1. The CDR3 is 13 amino acids. In germline, CDR1 is SGHVS, CDR2 FNYEAQ. Germline trimming cut 0 bases from V and 6 bases from J; bases unmatched to any gene: 1. CDR3 DNA: TGTGCCAGCAGCTTAGCCAGGGGGCGCGAGCAGTACTTC. This sequence encodes CASSLARGREQYF.

The J gene is TRBJ1-5, the V gene TRBV4-1; D remains unclear. CDR3 length: 15 amino acids. Germline V CDR1 and CDR2: MGHRA, YSYEKL. V was shortened by 4 bases and J by 6 bases, with 16 bases between the two germline ends. The CDR3 sequence is CASSPSPTGSQPQHF. CDR3 nucleotides: TGCGCCAGCAGCCCATCACCTACGGGAAGTCAGCCCCAGCATTTT.

The chain joins TRBV2 to TRBJ2-2; TRBD1 matches at 12 bases. J lost 4 bases, V lost 6 bases, and 12 bases had no gene match. The CDR3 totals 18 residues. Germline-derived CDR1 and CDR2 are SNHLY and FYNNEI. The CDR3 is CASRHFWGQGAVTGELFF. The CDR3 nucleotides read TGTGCCAGCAGACATTTCTGGGGACAGGGGGCGGTCACCGGGGAGCTGTTTTTT.

In this sample, this clone turned up once. CDR3 sequence: CASSESGETQYF. The CDR3 coding sequence is TGTGCCAGCAGCGAATCAGGAGAGACCCAGTACTTC. The chain employs TRBV9 and TRBJ2-5; D unclear. V was pared by 3 bases and J by 4 bases, with 7 bases between. CDR1 is SGDLS and CDR2 is YYNGEE in the germline V gene. The CDR3 is 12 residues long.

This clone has only a few counts. The rearrangement links TRBV2 to TRBJ1-2; 9 positions agree with TRBD1. The CDR3 covers 16 residues. Germline V gene lookup returns CDR1 SNHLY and CDR2 FYNNEI. V trimming: 6 bases; J trimming: 2 bases; junction bases outside the gene matches: 10. As DNA, the CDR3 is TGTGCCAGCAGAGGGGCGGGACAGGGAGACAACTATGGCTACACCTTC. Its protein product is CASRGAGQGDNYGYTF.

The rearrangement joins TRBV4-1 to TRBJ2-5; possibly TRBD1 for D (5 bases). The CDR3 contains 15 residues. Trimming shortened V by 1 base and J by 1 base, and 10 bases separated the two germline ends. Looked up from germline, CDR1 is MGHRA and CDR2 is YSYEKL. CDR3 region: CASSQGQMIQETQYF. Written as DNA, the CDR3 is TGCGCCAGCAGCCAAGGACAGATGATCCAAGAGACCCAGTACTTC.

The V gene is TRBV6-5, the J gene TRBJ2-3; 10 nucleotides agree with TRBD2. This CDR3 has 15 amino acids. V was clipped by 2 bases and J by 4 bases; unmatched bases: 3. The germline CDR1 and CDR2 sequences are MNHEY and SVGAGI. The CDR3 region has the DNA TGTGCCAGCAGTTACAACCTAGCGGGAGCAGATACGCAGTATTTT. It encodes CASSYNLAGADTQYF.

The chain has TRBV28 and TRBJ1-1; perhaps TRBD1 as D (6 bases). V was clipped by 8 bases and J by 1 base, with 14 bases between them. The CDR3 totals 14 residues. Germline CDR1 and CDR2: MDHEN and SYDVKM. CDR3 sequence: CASRRGRGNTEAFF. In DNA form, the CDR3 reads TGTGCCAGCCGCCGGGGCAGGGGGAACACTGAAGCTTTCTTT.

In this sample, this clone turned up a few times. The chain uses TRBV7-2 and TRBJ1-2, with a weak D call TRBD1 (6 bases). CDR3 length: 16 residues. V dropped 5 bases and J dropped 6 bases, with 22 bases sitting between them. The germline V gene encodes CDR1 SGHTA and CDR2 FQGNSA. The CDR3 nucleotides read TGTGCCAGCAGCCCAACTCAGGGGTTTTCGATCGATGGCTACACCTTC. Its protein product is CASSPTQGFSIDGYTF.

This chain uses TRBV7-8 with TRBJ1-1; weak D call: TRBD1 (6 bases). This CDR3 comprises 12 residues. Between the trimmed V and J ends, which lost 5 bases and 11 bases, there was a span of 15 bases. The germline V gene encodes CDR1 SGHVS and CDR2 FQNEAQ. This CDR3 reads CASSRTGFTAFF. In DNA, the CDR3 is TGTGCCAGCAGCCGAACAGGGTTTACGGCTTTCTTT.

This chain joins TRBV5-4 and TRBJ2-2; a weak D match, TRBD2 (7 bases). The CDR3 runs 15 residues. Germline V gene lookup returns CDR1 SGHNT and CDR2 YYREEE (reference sequence). Trimming pared 4 bases from V and 5 bases from J, leaving 15 bases between. The CDR3 here is CASSPIGGRTGELFF. CDR3 DNA: TGTGCCAGCAGCCCCATCGGGGGGCGGACCGGGGAGCTGTTTTTT.

The chain employs TRBV9 and TRBJ2-1; a weak D match, TRBD1 (5 bases). The CDR3 has 12 amino acids. The germline V gene has CDR1 SGDLS and CDR2 YYNGEE. The ends were cut back, 7 bases at V and 7 bases at J, with 12 bases in the middle. The CDR3 DNA reads TGTGCCAGCGGACAAAGAAGGAATGAGCAGTTCTTC. The encoded protein is CASGQRRNEQFF.

The chain has TRBV5-5 and TRBJ1-5; tentative D call: TRBD1 (6 bases). Germline assignment: CDR1 SGHKS and CDR2 YYEKEE (reference sequence). This CDR3 contains 17 residues. V gave up 0 bases and J gave up 0 bases, with 13 bases separating them. CDR3 region: CASSLASTGYSNQPQHF. The CDR3 nucleotides are TGTGCCAGCAGCTTGGCCTCGACAGGCTATAGCAATCAGCCCCAGCATTTT.

This chain uses TRBV10-3 with TRBJ2-3; TRBD1 agrees at 7 bases. The CDR3 sequence is 15 residues long. Germline CDR1 and CDR2: ENHRY and SYGVKD. Trimming at V came to 2 bases and at J to 1 base, leaving 3 bases not matched to a gene. In DNA, the CDR3 is TGTGCCATCAGTGAGGGAGACAGGGGCACAGATACGCAGTATTTT. Translated, it gives CAISEGDRGTDTQYF.

This clone has a single count. The chain joins TRBV28 to TRBJ2-3; the match to TRBD1 covers 7 bases. Germline V CDR1 and CDR2: MDHEN, SYDVKM. Losses at the gene ends were 5 bases for V and 1 base for J; bases not matched to a gene: 15. This CDR3 region has 18 residues. The CDR3 loop reads CASSNRDRFETGTDTQYF. CDR3 bases: TGTGCCAGCAGTAACCGGGACAGATTTGAGACTGGCACAGATACGCAGTATTTT.

The V and J genes are TRBV7-7 and TRBJ2-1; 7 bases are shared with TRBD2. Germline assignment: CDR1 SSHAT and CDR2 FNYEAQ (reference sequence). The CDR3 covers 14 residues. V gave up 3 bases and J gave up 7 bases; unmatched junction bases: 6. The CDR3 spells CASSLGGDGNEQFF. The CDR3 DNA is TGTGCCAGCAGCTTGGGAGGGGACGGGAATGAGCAGTTCTTC.

This clone was seen once. This chain joins TRBV27 and TRBJ2-3; D gene ambiguous. The CDR3 spans 14 residues. Germline V gene sequence: CDR1 MNHEY, CDR2 SMNVEV (reference sequence). V lost 0 bases to trimming and J lost 0 bases, with 4 bases between them. CDR3 sequence: CASSLSVSTDTQYF. The CDR3 coding sequence is TGTGCCAGCAGTTTATCCGTCAGCACAGATACGCAGTATTTT.

This chain links TRBV11-1 with TRBJ2-5; 8 bases are a match to TRBD2. CDR1 and CDR2 (germline): SGHAT, FQDESV (reference sequence). Losses at the gene ends were 4 bases for V and 4 bases for J; bases not matched to a gene: 11. The CDR3 is made up of 16 amino acids. CDR3 loop: CASSSGGSGVGETQYF. In nucleotides, the CDR3 is TGTGCCAGCAGCTCGGGGGGGAGCGGCGTGGGAGAGACCCAGTACTTC.

This clone was detected a few times. V usage is TRBV2 and J usage is TRBJ2-1, with D tentatively TRBD1 (6 bases). The CDR3 runs 16 residues. V dropped 5 bases and J dropped 6 bases, with 20 bases sitting between them. CDR1 and CDR2 (germline): SNHLY, FYNNEI. The CDR3 DNA sequence: TGTGCCAGCAGTTTTAACCGGGACAACCGGGGCAATGAGCAGTTCTTC. Protein product: CASSFNRDNRGNEQFF. The full variable domain, its missing parts supplied by reference TRBV2 and TRBJ2-1, is EPEVTQTPSHQVTQMGQEVILRCVPISNHLYFYWYRQILGQKVEFLVSFYNNEISEKSEIFDDQFSVERPDGSNFTLKIRSTKLEDSAMYFCASSFNRDNRGNEQFFGPGTRLTVL.